This T cell receptor (beta chain) was obtained from a study of blood T cell repertoires in COVID-19. On the study more broadly: COVID-19 samples, acute and convalescent, were from the United States, Italy and Spain. The analysed material was cDNA or gDNA that came from T cells, B-cell-depleted T cells, or PBMCs.

Germline CDR1 is SEHNR and CDR2 is FQNEAQ (reference sequence). V was clipped by 6 bases and J by 6 bases, with 13 bases between them. There are 13 residues in the CDR3. As handled by the study authors: Amplification from reference gene primers served as the basis for estimated nucleated cell counts. Measured with immunoSEQ multiplex PCR; TCRdb has only the in-frame clones, and not every one. V and J calls and clone size are those listed in that table; D and trimming were worked out from the DNA. The sample yields about 290,000 clones, roughly 90% seen once. Input material: peripheral blood. The receptor's source is a woman aged 30 to 39 with active or convalescent COVID-19. This chain connects TRBV7-9 to TRBJ2-3; D is perhaps TRBD1 (7 bases). The CDR3 DNA reads TGTGCCAGCAGTCAGGGGGGCGTCGATACGCAGTATTTT. Its protein is CASSQGGVDTQYF.